What follows is one T cell receptor (beta chain) and its context. V lost 3 bases, J lost 8 bases, and 11 bases stayed unmatched. This CDR3 is 17 amino acids long. The V gene's germline CDR1 is KGHSH and CDR2 LQKENI. The table came from immunoSEQ multiplex PCR; TCRdb's copy has only in-frame clones and leaves some out. The sample has 50,000 to 80,000 clones, roughly 89% seen once. The data derive from a study of T cell changes during pregnancy in multiple sclerosis. The rearrangement links TRBV18 to TRBJ2-1; 12 nucleotides line up with TRBD2. The sample in question was peripheral blood, obtained in the second trimester of pregnancy. This TCR came from a female donor with multiple sclerosis, enrolled in a pregnancy study. The CDR3: CASSPALAGGPKDEQFF. CDR3 coding DNA: TGTGCCAGCTCACCCGCCCTAGCGGGAGGGCCGAAGGATGAGCAGTTCTTC.